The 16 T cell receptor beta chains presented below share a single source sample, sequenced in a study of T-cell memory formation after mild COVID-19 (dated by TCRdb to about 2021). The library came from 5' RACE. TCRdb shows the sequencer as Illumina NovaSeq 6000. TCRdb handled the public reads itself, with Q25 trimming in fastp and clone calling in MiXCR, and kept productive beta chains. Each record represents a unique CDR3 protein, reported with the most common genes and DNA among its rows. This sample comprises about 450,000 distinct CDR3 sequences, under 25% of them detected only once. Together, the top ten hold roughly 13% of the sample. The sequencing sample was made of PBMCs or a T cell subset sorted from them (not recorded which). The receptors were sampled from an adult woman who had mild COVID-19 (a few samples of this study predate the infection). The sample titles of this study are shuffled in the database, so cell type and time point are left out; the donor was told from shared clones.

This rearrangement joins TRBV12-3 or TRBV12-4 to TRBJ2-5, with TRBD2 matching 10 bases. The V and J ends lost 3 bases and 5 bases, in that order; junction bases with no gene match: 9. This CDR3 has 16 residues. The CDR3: CASSLSQRGGRETQYF. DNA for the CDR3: TGTGCCAGCAGTTTGTCCCAGCGGGGGGGCCGTGAGACCCAGTACTTC.

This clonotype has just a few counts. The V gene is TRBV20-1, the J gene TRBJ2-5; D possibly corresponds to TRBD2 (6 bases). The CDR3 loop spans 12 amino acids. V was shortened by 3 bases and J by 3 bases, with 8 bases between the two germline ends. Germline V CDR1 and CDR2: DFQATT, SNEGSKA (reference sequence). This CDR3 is CSASKREETQYF. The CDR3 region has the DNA TGCAGTGCTAGTAAGCGGGAAGAGACCCAGTACTTC.

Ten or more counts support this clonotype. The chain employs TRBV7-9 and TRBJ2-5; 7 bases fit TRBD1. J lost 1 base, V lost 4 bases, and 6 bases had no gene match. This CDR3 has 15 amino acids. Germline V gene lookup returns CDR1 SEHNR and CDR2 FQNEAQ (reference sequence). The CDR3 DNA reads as TGTGCCAGCAGCTCCATAACAGGGGTCCAAGAGACCCAGTACTTC. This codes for CASSSITGVQETQYF.

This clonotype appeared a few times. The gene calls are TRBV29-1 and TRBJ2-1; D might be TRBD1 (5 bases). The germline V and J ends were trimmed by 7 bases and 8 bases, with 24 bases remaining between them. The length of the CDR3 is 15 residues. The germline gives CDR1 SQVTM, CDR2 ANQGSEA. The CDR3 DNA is TGCAGCGCCCCTCAAGTGTGGCAGGGTCGGGATGAGCAGTTCTTC. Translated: CSAPQVWQGRDEQFF.

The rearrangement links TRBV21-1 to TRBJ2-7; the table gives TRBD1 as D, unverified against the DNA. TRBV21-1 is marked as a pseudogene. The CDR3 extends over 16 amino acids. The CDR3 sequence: CASINLGVPGSYEQYF. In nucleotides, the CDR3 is TGTGCCAGCATCAACCTAGGGGTTCCGGGCTCCTACGAGCAGTACTTC.

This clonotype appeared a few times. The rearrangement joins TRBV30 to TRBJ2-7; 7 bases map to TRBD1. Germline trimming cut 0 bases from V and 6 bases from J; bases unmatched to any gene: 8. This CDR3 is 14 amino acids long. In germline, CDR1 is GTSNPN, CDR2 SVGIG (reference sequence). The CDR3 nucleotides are TGTGCCTGGAGTGTAGGGCAGCCAGGGGGCGAGCAGTACTTC. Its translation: CAWSVGQPGGEQYF.

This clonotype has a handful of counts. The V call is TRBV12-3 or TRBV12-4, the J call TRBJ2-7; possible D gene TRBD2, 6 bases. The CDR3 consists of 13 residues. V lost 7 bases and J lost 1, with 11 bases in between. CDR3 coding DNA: TGTGCCAGCACGGAGGGCACTTCCTACGAGCAGTACTTC. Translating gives CASTEGTSYEQYF.

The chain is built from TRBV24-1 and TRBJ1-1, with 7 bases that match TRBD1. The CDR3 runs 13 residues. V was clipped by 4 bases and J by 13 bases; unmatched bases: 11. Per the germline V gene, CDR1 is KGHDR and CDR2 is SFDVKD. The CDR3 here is CATSEGDSPWCFF. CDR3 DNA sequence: TGTGCCACCAGTGAAGGGGACAGTCCGTGGTGTTTCTTT.

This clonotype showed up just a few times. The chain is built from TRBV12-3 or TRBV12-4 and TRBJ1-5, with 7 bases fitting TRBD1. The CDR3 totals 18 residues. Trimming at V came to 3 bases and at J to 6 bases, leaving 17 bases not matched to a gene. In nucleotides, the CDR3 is TGTGCCAGCAGTTTGAGTATCGAAGGGACAGTCATGGGTCAGCCCCAGCATTTT. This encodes CASSLSIEGTVMGQPQHF.

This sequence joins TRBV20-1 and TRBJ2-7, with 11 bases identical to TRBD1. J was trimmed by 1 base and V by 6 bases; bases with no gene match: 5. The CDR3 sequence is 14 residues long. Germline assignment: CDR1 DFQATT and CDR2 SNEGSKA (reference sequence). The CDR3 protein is CSANGQGASYEQYF. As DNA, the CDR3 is TGCAGTGCCAACGGACAGGGGGCTTCCTACGAGCAGTACTTC.

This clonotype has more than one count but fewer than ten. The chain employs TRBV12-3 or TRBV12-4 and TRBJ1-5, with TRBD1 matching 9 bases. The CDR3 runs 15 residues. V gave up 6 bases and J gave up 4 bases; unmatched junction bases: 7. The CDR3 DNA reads TGTGCCAGCAGGACCGGGACAGGGAGAAATCAGCCCCAGCATTTT. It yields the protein CASRTGTGRNQPQHF.

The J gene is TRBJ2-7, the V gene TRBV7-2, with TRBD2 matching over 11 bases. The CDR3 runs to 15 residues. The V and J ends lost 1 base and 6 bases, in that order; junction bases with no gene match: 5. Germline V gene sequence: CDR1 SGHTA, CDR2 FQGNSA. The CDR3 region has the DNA TGTGCCAGCAGCTTAGATGGCCTAGCGGGGGGCGAGCAGTACTTC. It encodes CASSLDGLAGGEQYF.

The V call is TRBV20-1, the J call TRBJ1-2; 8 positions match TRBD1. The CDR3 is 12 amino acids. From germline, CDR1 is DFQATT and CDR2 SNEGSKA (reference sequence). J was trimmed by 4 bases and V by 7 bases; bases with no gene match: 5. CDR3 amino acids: CSGTGGGYGYTF. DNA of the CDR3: TGCAGTGGTACAGGGGGGGGCTATGGCTACACCTTC.

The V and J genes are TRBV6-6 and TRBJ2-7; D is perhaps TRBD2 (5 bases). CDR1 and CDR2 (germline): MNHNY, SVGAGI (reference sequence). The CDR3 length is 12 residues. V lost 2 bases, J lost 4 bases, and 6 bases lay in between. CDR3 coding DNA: TGTGCCAGCAGTTACCGGGAATACGAGCAGTACTTC. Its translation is CASSYREYEQYF.

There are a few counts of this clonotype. In DNA, the CDR3 is TGTGCCAGCAGCCCCCTGGGTCAAGGCCTGAACTATGGCTACACCTTC. This encodes CASSPLGQGLNYGYTF. J is TRBJ1-2 and V is TRBV12-3 or TRBV12-4; D gene unclear. The CDR3 has 16 residues. The V end lost 6 bases, the J end lost 2 bases, and 19 bases lay between the germline ends.

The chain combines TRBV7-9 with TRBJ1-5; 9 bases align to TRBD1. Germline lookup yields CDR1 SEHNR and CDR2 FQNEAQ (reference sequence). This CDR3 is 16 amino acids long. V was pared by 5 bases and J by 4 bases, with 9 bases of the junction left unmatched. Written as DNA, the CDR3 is TGTGCCAGCAGCCCGGCCGGGACAGGGCTAAATCAGCCCCAGCATTTT. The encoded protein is CASSPAGTGLNQPQHF.